This T cell receptor beta chain is from a study of early T cells in non-severe SARS-CoV-2 infection. Looking at the study overall: RNA in bulk from unsorted whole blood was sequenced, and chains were unpaired.

On this clonotype: Its antigen is not identified.

Trimming removed 0 bases at V and 5 bases at J, with 5 bases between. From germline, CDR1 is SGDLS and CDR2 YYNGEE. The CDR3 runs to 13 residues. cDNA molecules, individually, were tagged with unique molecular identifiers. TCRdb fed the 5' RACE reads into MiXCR, producing one record per CDR3 protein. The sample includes 100,000 to 130,000 distinct CDR3 sequences, 9% to 13% of them seen just once. Whole-study results and caveats: Database matching using VDJdb favored anti-spike CD8 responses, with private and CD4 specificities left missing.

Input material: whole blood. This sequence was found in an adult who was a healthcare worker with PCR-confirmed SARS-CoV-2 infection or an uninfected control (not recorded which). V usage is TRBV9 and J usage is TRBJ2-2, with D unclear. CDR3 nucleotides: TGTGCCAGCAGCGTAGCAGGTACCGGGGAGCTGTTTTTT. It specifies CASSVAGTGELFF. The full variable domain, with the rest looked up from reference TRBV9 and TRBJ2-2, is DSGVTQTPKHLITATGQRVTLRCSPRSGDLSVYWYQQSLDQGLQFLIQYYNGEERAKGNILERFSAQQFPDLHSELNLSSLELGDSALYFCASSVAGTGELFFGEGSRLTVL.